Sequencing of this T cell receptor (beta chain) was carried out in a study of PD-1 blockade in classical Hodgkin lymphoma. The table came from immunoSEQ multiplex PCR; TCRdb's copy has only in-frame clones and leaves some out. The table shows under 4,500 clones, with 60% to 65% occurring only once. The CDR3 has 16 amino acids. The V gene lost 5 bases and the J gene lost 2 bases, with 16 bases spanning the gap. Germline lookup yields CDR1 SGHTA and CDR2 FQGTGA. Brentuximab vedotin exposure varied among the patients, all of whom had relapsed after autologous stem cell transplantation. The receptor was isolated from a human donor with classical Hodgkin lymphoma. The input for sequencing was peripheral blood mononuclear cells (PBMCs), taken at baseline. V is TRBV7-3 and J is TRBJ1-5; maybe TRBD1 (6 bases). CDR3 residues: CASSLEGGRGNQPQHF. The CDR3 nucleotides read TGTGCCAGCAGCCTAGAGGGGGGCAGGGGCAATCAGCCCCAGCATTTT.